The 11 T cell receptor beta chains given below trace back to one sample, sequenced in a study of brain T cells in children with intractable seizures. TCRdb keeps only in-frame clones here, not all; method: immunoSEQ multiplex PCR. Altogether 70,000 to 85,000 clones are present, about 90% being singletons, with the ten largest covering around 22%. This specimen was peripheral blood, taken at surgery. The receptors were gathered from a girl aged 2 to 10 with Rasmussen encephalitis and intractable seizures.

The chain joins TRBV28 to TRBJ2-7; D is uncertain. This CDR3 has 12 residues. The germline V and J ends were trimmed by 3 bases and 6 bases, with 9 bases remaining between them. Per germline, CDR1 MDHEN and CDR2 SYDVKM. CDR3 loop: CASSFGLGEQYF. In DNA form, the CDR3 reads TGTGCCAGCAGTTTTGGTTTGGGCGAGCAGTACTTC.

This clone appeared once. This chain connects TRBV2 to TRBJ1-1, with D unclear. The CDR3 sequence is 11 residues long. The germline CDR1 and CDR2 sequences are SNHLY and FYNNEI. Trimming shortened V by 2 bases and J by 8 bases, and 6 bases separated the two germline ends. The CDR3 protein is CASSEKPEAFF. The DNA of the CDR3 is TGTGCCAGCAGTGAAAAGCCAGAAGCTTTCTTT. Together with reference TRBV2 and TRBJ1-1, the CDR3 gives the full variable domain: EPEVTQTPSHQVTQMGQEVILRCVPISNHLYFYWYRQILGQKVEFLVSFYNNEISEKSEIFDDQFSVERPDGSNFTLKIRSTKLEDSAMYFCASSEKPEAFFGQGTRLTVV.

The chain employs TRBV12-3 or TRBV12-4 and TRBJ1-1, with no clear D. Trimming cost V 3 bases and J 0 bases, with 5 bases left between them. This CDR3 comprises 13 residues. The CDR3 sequence is CASSLEMNTEAFF. In DNA, the CDR3 is TGTGCCAGCAGTTTGGAAATGAACACTGAAGCTTTCTTT.

The CDR3 sequence: CASSESVLGSYTF. DNA of the CDR3: TGTGCCAGCAGTGAGTCCGTCTTGGGGAGCTACACCTTC. This sequence joins TRBV25-1 and TRBJ1-2; D uncertain. The CDR3 is 13 amino acids. V lost 3 bases and J lost 9, with 14 bases in between. CDR1 is MGHDK, CDR2 SYGVNS, per germline.

The chain links TRBV20-1 to TRBJ2-2, with 7 bases identical to TRBD2. The V gene's germline CDR1 is DFQATT and CDR2 SNEGSKA (reference sequence). This CDR3 is 15 amino acids long. V was pared by 3 bases and J by 1 base, with 5 bases of the junction left unmatched. The CDR3, as DNA: TGCAGTGCTAGTTCCAAGCGGGGGAACACCGGGGAGCTGTTTTTT. Its translation: CSASSKRGNTGELFF.

The chain couples TRBV2 to TRBJ2-5; TRBD2 matches at 12 bases. Germline CDR1 is SNHLY and CDR2 is FYNNEI. Losses at the gene ends were 5 bases for V and 5 bases for J; bases not matched to a gene: 9. The CDR3 has 16 residues. The DNA for the CDR3 is TGTGCCAGCAGTAAATACCTAGCGGGGGGGGCGGAGACCCAGTACTTC. Translated, it gives CASSKYLAGGAETQYF.

This clone was counted a single time. Other DNA variants within this sample encode the same CDR3. This chain uses TRBV2 with TRBJ1-4; no reliable D call. The CDR3 runs to 15 residues. V lost 1 base to trimming and J lost 0 bases, with 6 bases between them. Germline loops: CDR1 SNHLY, CDR2 FYNNEI. The CDR3 sequence is CASSEDRTTNEKLFF. The DNA for the CDR3 is TGTGCCAGCAGTGAAGATCGGACAACTAATGAAAAACTGTTTTTT.

This chain connects TRBV4-2 to TRBJ1-1, with 8 bases aligning to TRBD1. In germline, CDR1 is LGHNA, CDR2 YNFKEQ. The CDR3 loop spans 15 amino acids. V lost 0 bases, J lost 2 bases, and 2 bases stayed unmatched. The DNA of the CDR3 is TGTGCCAGCAGCCAAGAGGACAGGGTCAACACTGAAGCTTTCTTT. Its translation is CASSQEDRVNTEAFF.

The V call is TRBV6-5, the J call TRBJ1-1; D not resolved. CDR1 MNHEY and CDR2 SVGAGI come from the germline V gene. V lost 2 bases, J lost 6 bases, and 13 bases lay in between. This CDR3 comprises 14 residues. The CDR3 region is CASSYQRPPAEAFF. The CDR3 region has the DNA TGTGCCAGCAGTTACCAGCGGCCGCCTGCTGAAGCTTTCTTT.

The chain combines TRBV4-1 with TRBJ2-4, with 10 nucleotides matching TRBD2. The length of the CDR3 is 22 residues. The germline gives CDR1 MGHRA, CDR2 YSYEKL. The junction had 17 bases not matched to a gene; V was cut back by 0 bases and J by 0 bases. The CDR3 sequence: CASSQEGRLAGVGPLAKNIQYF. The DNA of the CDR3 is TGCGCCAGCAGCCAAGAGGGTCGGCTAGCGGGAGTCGGCCCATTAGCCAAAAACATTCAGTACTTC.

V is TRBV9 and J is TRBJ2-1; perhaps D is TRBD1 or TRBD2 (6 bases each). Trimming pared 0 bases from V and 5 bases from J, leaving 15 bases between. The length of the CDR3 is 16 residues. CDR1 and CDR2 from the germline V gene are SGDLS and YYNGEE. This CDR3 reads CASSVGRAGHDNEQFF. The CDR3 bases are TGTGCCAGCAGCGTAGGTCGGGCGGGACACGACAATGAGCAGTTCTTC.